This section outlines one TCR beta chain sequence together with its context. Antigen unknown. Time point reported: persistent/refractory GD, antithyroid drugs over 5 years with positive TRAb. PBMC-extracted RNA yielded the TCR library. Patients were enrolled at an endocrinology department in Xi'an, China. This record comes from a study of regulatory T cells in long-lasting Graves disease. Study-wide points: Gene preferences differed: TRBV28, TRBJ1-2, TRBJ2-5 in persistent cases.

Trimming took 4 bases from V and 7 from J, leaving 17 bases between them. In germline, CDR1 is MNHEY, CDR2 SMNVEV (reference sequence). The CDR3 runs 15 residues. iRepertoire HTBI primers and Arm-PCR of CDR3 regions built TCR beta libraries. TCRdb reprocessed the multiplex PCR reads via MiXCR and lists one record per CDR3 protein. The sample yields 350,000 to 500,000 distinct CDR3 sequences, roughly a fifth seen once. The rearrangement links TRBV27 to TRBJ2-1; perhaps TRBD2 as D (7 bases). This TCR was recovered from a female donor with Graves disease. This material consisted of peripheral blood mononuclear cells (PBMCs), taken when the disease was refractory, from a patient treated with antithyroid drugs. This CDR3 is CASSWYRGRGNEQFF. The CDR3 coding sequence is TGTGCCAGCAGTTGGTACCGGGGGAGGGGGAATGAGCAGTTCTTC.